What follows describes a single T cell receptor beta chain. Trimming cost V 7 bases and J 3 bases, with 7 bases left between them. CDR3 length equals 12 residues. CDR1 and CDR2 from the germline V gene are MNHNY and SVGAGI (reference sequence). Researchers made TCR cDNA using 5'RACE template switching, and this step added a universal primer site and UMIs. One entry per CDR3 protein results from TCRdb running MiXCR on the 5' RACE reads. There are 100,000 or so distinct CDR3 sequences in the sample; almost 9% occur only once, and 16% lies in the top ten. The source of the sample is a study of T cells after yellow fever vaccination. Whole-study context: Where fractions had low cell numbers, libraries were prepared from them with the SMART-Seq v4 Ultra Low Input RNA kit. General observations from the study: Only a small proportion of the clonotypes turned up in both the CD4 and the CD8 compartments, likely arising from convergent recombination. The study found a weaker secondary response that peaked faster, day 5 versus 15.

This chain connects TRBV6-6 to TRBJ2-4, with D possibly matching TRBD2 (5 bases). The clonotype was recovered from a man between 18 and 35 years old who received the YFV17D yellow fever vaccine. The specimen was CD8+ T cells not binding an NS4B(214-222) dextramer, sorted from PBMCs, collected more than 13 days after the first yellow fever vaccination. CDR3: CASKGVKNIQYF. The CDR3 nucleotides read TGTGCCAGCAAGGGAGTCAAAAACATTCAGTACTTC.